Described below is a single TCR beta chain sequence and its context. Its antigen is currently unknown. The data are from a study of T cell responses to AZD1222 COVID-19 vaccine. Study-wide background: Pooled samples include second doses given at about 4 or 12 weeks.

Assay: immunoSEQ multiplex PCR; the TCRdb copy retains only in-frame clones and omits some. The sample includes 120,000 to 150,000 clones, 90% of them seen just once. Germline CDR1 reads PRHDT; CDR2 reads FYEKMQ (reference sequence). Trimming took 5 bases from V and 4 from J, leaving 18 bases between them. This CDR3 has 16 amino acids. Overall study findings and caveats: Of the AZD1222 recipients, only six or seven were seropositive at baseline. CD4 TCRs associated with vaccination spanned spike, dominating at 160-218 and 743-854.

The chain is built from TRBV13 and TRBJ2-1, with TRBD1 as a possible D gene (6 bases). The sequencing here drew on peripheral blood, taken on day 0 of AZD1222 vaccination. The sequence was obtained from an adult in good health. For the CDR3, the DNA is TGTGCCAGCAGCCCAAGTCCGGCGGACAGATACAATGAGCAGTTCTTC. Its translation: CASSPSPADRYNEQFF.